This T cell receptor (beta chain) was recorded in a study of blood T cell repertoires in COVID-19. Study-wide context: Material from acute and convalescent COVID-19 was sourced from the United States, Italy and Spain. PBMCs, B-cell-depleted T cells, or T cells provided the cDNA or gDNA that made up the material.

Data came from immunoSEQ multiplex PCR; TCRdb stores just in-frame clones and leaves some out. The sample includes more than 300,000 clones, around 87% seen only once; the top ten take under 11%. There are 14 residues in the CDR3. Per the germline V gene, CDR1 is GTSNPN and CDR2 is SVGIG (reference sequence). The J segment lost 8 bases and the V segment lost 4 bases, leaving 7 bases of the junction unmatched. This receptor was identified in a woman in her thirties with COVID-19, enrolled during active disease. This chain uses TRBV30 with TRBJ1-4; 10 bases match TRBD1. Sequencing input: peripheral blood. The CDR3 bases are TGTGCCTGGACCCCCGGGACAGGGGTAGAAAAACTGTTTTTT. Its protein product is CAWTPGTGVEKLFF. Combining the CDR3 with reference TRBV30 and TRBJ1-4 gives the whole variable domain SQTIHQWPATLVQPVGSPLSLECTVEGTSNPNLYWYRQAAGRGLQLLFYSVGIGQISSEVPQNLSASRPQDRQFILSSKKLLLSDSGFYLCAWTPGTGVEKLFFGSGTQLSVL.